This T cell receptor beta chain was sequenced for a study of T cell responses to AZD1222 COVID-19 vaccine. Overall study context: Pooling covered second doses at about 4 or about 12 weeks. Study-wide points: Baseline antibody screening turned up just six seropositive AZD1222 recipients. Repertoire sampling happened only post peak T cell response. In the spike-specific TCR repertoire, nearly half reportedly target unmutated variant regions.

The table came from immunoSEQ multiplex PCR; TCRdb's copy has only in-frame clones and leaves some out. The sample contains 150,000 or so clones, about nine tenths of which appear only once. With regard to this clone: As yet, its antigen is unknown.

Trimming at V came to 7 bases and at J to 4 bases, leaving 15 bases not matched to a gene. From germline, CDR1 is SNHLY and CDR2 FYNNEI. There are 16 residues in the CDR3. The rearrangement joins TRBV2 to TRBJ2-5; 7 nucleotides match TRBD2. This material consisted of peripheral blood, taken on day 0 of AZD1222 vaccination. The source is an adult in good health. CDR3 nucleotides: TGTGCCAGCACGGCAGGTGGCGGGAGAGTGCTAGAGACCCAGTACTTC. It specifies CASTAGGGRVLETQYF.